The next 9 T cell receptor beta chains were all read from a single sample in a study of blood T cell repertoires in COVID-19. Sequencing was performed with immunoSEQ multiplex PCR; in TCRdb, only in-frame clones are kept and a portion is missing. The data contain roughly 54,000 clones, less than 90% of them singletons. Sequences were obtained from peripheral blood. All receptors come from a man over 45 with acute or convalescent COVID-19.

The V call is TRBV28, the J call TRBJ2-3; D gene unclear. V was shortened by 3 bases and J by 6 bases, with 10 bases between the two germline ends. Looked up from germline, CDR1 is MDHEN and CDR2 is SYDVKM. The CDR3 has 13 amino acids. The CDR3 nucleotides are TGTGCCAGCAGTTTGATACAGACGGATACGCAGTATTTT. Translation gives CASSLIQTDTQYF.

The CDR3 coding sequence is TGTGCCAGCAGCTTGGACAGGGGTGGGAACGGGGAGCTGTTTTTT. Protein: CASSLDRGGNGELFF. The gene calls are TRBV5-5 and TRBJ2-2, with TRBD1 matching 7 bases. V lost 0 bases to trimming and J lost 7 bases; unmatched junction nucleotides: 6. This CDR3 has 15 residues. Germline V CDR1 and CDR2: SGHKS, YYEKEE (reference sequence). Supplemented by reference TRBV5-5 and TRBJ2-2, the full variable domain reads DAGVTQSPTHLIKTRGQQVTLRCSPISGHKSVSWYQQVLGQGPQFIFQYYEKEERGRGNFPDRFSARQFPNYSSELNVNALLLGDSALYLCASSLDRGGNGELFFGEGSRLTVL.

V gene TRBV6-5 combines with J gene TRBJ2-1, with D maybe TRBD2 (6 bases). Trimming cost V 4 bases and J 6 bases, with 16 bases left between them. The CDR3 sequence is 15 residues long. CDR1 and CDR2 (germline): MNHEY, SVGAGI. The chain's CDR3 is CASSSTTSLSNEQFF. Here the CDR3 DNA reads TGTGCCAGCAGTTCCACGACTAGTTTGAGCAATGAGCAGTTCTTC.

The chain is built from TRBV11-2 and TRBJ2-5; 12 nucleotides match TRBD2. This CDR3 is 17 amino acids long. V shed 1 base, J shed 2 bases, and the junction held 5 bases outside the gene matches. Germline V gene lookup returns CDR1 SGHAT and CDR2 FQNNGV. The CDR3 DNA reads as TGTGCCAGCAGCTTAGTCGGACTAGCGGGGATGCAAGAGACCCAGTACTTC. Protein product: CASSLVGLAGMQETQYF.

The chain carries TRBV30 and TRBJ1-5, with D unresolved. In germline, CDR1 is GTSNPN, CDR2 SVGIG (reference sequence). V lost 1 base to trimming and J lost 0 bases, with 13 bases between them. This CDR3 contains 16 residues. The CDR3 protein is CAWSAAGYLSNQPQHF. The CDR3 nucleotides read TGTGCCTGGAGTGCCGCGGGATACCTTAGCAATCAGCCCCAGCATTTT.

The chain combines TRBV12-3 or TRBV12-4 with TRBJ2-1; tentatively, D is TRBD1 (5 bases). CDR3 length: 12 amino acids. V was clipped by 4 bases and J by 4 bases, with 5 bases between them. CDR3 nucleotides: TGTGCCAGCAGTTCAGGGTACAATGAGCAGTTCTTC. Translation gives CASSSGYNEQFF.

J is TRBJ2-5 and V is TRBV7-9; D possibly corresponds to TRBD2 (6 bases). Germline CDR1 reads SEHNR; CDR2 reads FQNEAQ (reference sequence). The CDR3 has 13 residues. Trimming pared 1 base from V and 5 bases from J, leaving 8 bases between. CDR3 bases: TGTGCCAGCAGCTTAGAACTAGCCGAGACCCAGTACTTC. This encodes CASSLELAETQYF.

The chain combines TRBV3-1 (or the pseudogene TRBV3-2) with TRBJ1-1; 7 bases align to TRBD1. Unmatched junction bases numbered 2, after V lost 4 bases and J lost 3 bases. From germline, CDR1 is LGHDT and CDR2 YNNKEL (reference sequence). The CDR3 is 13 amino acids. CDR3 in amino acids: CASSPTGYTEAFF. In DNA form, the CDR3 reads TGTGCCAGCAGCCCGACAGGGTACACTGAAGCTTTCTTT.

The V and J genes are TRBV19 and TRBJ1-2, with 12 nucleotides matching TRBD1. Germline V gives CDR1 LNHDA, CDR2 SQIVND (reference sequence). J gave up 0 bases and V 5 bases, and 7 bases lay outside the gene matches. This CDR3 region has 17 residues. CDR3 bases: TGTGCCAGTAGTCCCGGGACAGGGGGCACTGCTAACTATGGCTACACCTTC. It encodes CASSPGTGGTANYGYTF.